This T cell receptor (beta chain) was sequenced for a study of CD8+ T cells in alopecia areata. Alopecia areata patients had lesional scalp punch biopsies and peripheral blood taken from them. Study results and caveats: Whereas mice showed it more clearly, TCR sharing across patients was murkier, possibly because of HLA. Scalp specimens additionally yield sequences from normal skin's resident alphabeta T cells.

Concerning this clone: Its antigen is unknown.

CDR3 length equals 14 residues. The germline V gene has CDR1 GTSNPN and CDR2 SVGIG (reference sequence). The ends were cut back, 0 bases at V and 3 bases at J, with 11 bases in the middle. cDNA prepared by RNA extraction and subsequent reverse transcription served as the template for sequencing. Method: immunoSEQ multiplex PCR; TCRdb's copy keeps in-frame clones and lacks some. The profile shows about 170,000 clones, roughly 66% of them singletons. The V gene is TRBV30, the J gene TRBJ1-1, with D uncertain. The material sequenced was CD8+ T cells sorted from blood, taken at week 0. This sequence was found in a human donor with alopecia areata. The CDR3 sequence is CAWSVPGVDTEAFF. CDR3 sequence (DNA): TGTGCCTGGAGTGTGCCCGGCGTCGACACTGAAGCTTTCTTT. The full variable domain, completed using reference TRBV30 and TRBJ1-1, is SQTIHQWPATLVQPVGSPLSLECTVEGTSNPNLYWYRQAAGRGLQLLFYSVGIGQISSEVPQNLSASRPQDRQFILSSKKLLLSDSGFYLCAWSVPGVDTEAFFGQGTRLTVV.